A selection of T cell receptor beta chains follows, all from one sample in a study of siplizumab effects on memory and regulatory T cells. The method was immunoSEQ multiplex PCR; TCRdb's version includes in-frame clones alone and lacks a portion of them. The data show some 100,000 clones, approximately 91% seen once. Sequenced material: CD4+ T cells sorted from blood. The receptors were sampled from a human donor in good health. Each CDR3 is given with its conserved first and last residue. D genes are given only for firm matches. Some rows have no size entry. The others give once, few or many, or a class for an expanded clone.

clone size,V gene,D gene,J gene,CDR3 protein,CDR3 DNA
.,TRBV5-5,TRBD1,TRBJ2-4,CASSVTGGQNIQYF,TGTGCCAGCAGCGTGACAGGGGGCCAAAACATTCAGTACTTC
once,TRBV5-1,.,TRBJ2-3,CASSFTGGQFPDTQYF,TGCGCCAGCAGCTTTACGGGGGGCCAATTCCCAGATACGCAGTATTTT
.,TRBV7-2,.,TRBJ1-2,CASSAGTYGYTF,TGTGCCAGCAGCGCCGGGACCTATGGCTACACCTTC
.,TRBV7-2,.,TRBJ2-7,CASAQGPYEQYF,TGTGCCAGTGCTCAGGGACCCTACGAGCAGTACTTC
.,TRBV19,.,TRBJ1-3,CASRSTGPSGNTIYF,TGTGCCAGTAGATCGACAGGCCCGTCTGGAAACACCATATATTTT
.,TRBV15,.,TRBJ2-5,CATSRATLGGRKTQYF,TGTGCCACCAGCAGAGCGACCCTTGGGGGTAGGAAGACCCAGTACTTC
.,TRBV4-1,.,TRBJ1-5,CASSQDPGVSNQPQHF,TGCGCCAGCAGCCAAGATCCGGGCGTGAGCAATCAGCCCCAGCATTTT
.,TRBV7-2,.,TRBJ1-2,CASNPLSNGVHTF,TGTGCCAGCAACCCGTTGTCTAATGGCGTCCACACCTTC
once,TRBV9,TRBD1,TRBJ2-3,CASSPRTGGNWDTQYF,TGTGCCAGCAGCCCAAGGACAGGGGGTAATTGGGATACGCAGTATTTT
.,TRBV6-5,.,TRBJ2-1,CASSYLTGNEQFF,TGTGCCAGCAGTTACTTGACAGGCAATGAGCAGTTCTTC